The following is a TCR beta chain sequence with its context. Its antigen remains unidentified. These data are taken from a study of T cell responses to AZD1222 COVID-19 vaccine. Study summary: Whether given at about 4 or about 12 weeks, second doses were pooled. Whole-study findings and limits: Among AZD1222 vaccinees, only 5 or 6 were seropositive at baseline. Unmutated regions of variants are reportedly targeted by nearly half of spike-specific TCRs. None of the repertoires were sampled until the peak T cell response had passed.

Repertoires were generated with immunoSEQ multiplex PCR, while TCRdb's copy carries only in-frame clones and drops some. The sample shows about 97,000 clones, roughly nine tenths of them seen only once. Trimming cost V 6 bases and J 8 bases, with 22 bases left between them. CDR1 and CDR2 (germline): MNHEY, SVGAGI. This CDR3 contains 15 residues. The rearrangement links TRBV6-5 to TRBJ1-1, with D maybe TRBD1 (6 bases). This TCR was sampled from an adult in good health. This material consisted of peripheral blood, taken on day 0 of AZD1222 vaccination. CDR3 sequence reads: CASSRQVTRILEAFF. CDR3 DNA sequence: TGTGCCAGCAGCAGACAGGTCACCCGGATCTTGGAAGCTTTCTTT.